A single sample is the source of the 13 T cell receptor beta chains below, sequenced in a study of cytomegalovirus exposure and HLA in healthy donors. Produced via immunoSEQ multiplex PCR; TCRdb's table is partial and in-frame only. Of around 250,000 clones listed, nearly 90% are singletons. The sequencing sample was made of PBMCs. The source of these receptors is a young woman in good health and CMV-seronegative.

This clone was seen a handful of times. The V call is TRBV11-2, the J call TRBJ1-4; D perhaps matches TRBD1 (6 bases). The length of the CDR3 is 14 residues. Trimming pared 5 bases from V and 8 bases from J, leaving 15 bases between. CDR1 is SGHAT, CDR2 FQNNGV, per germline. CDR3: CASSHRDIWEKLFF. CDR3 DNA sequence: TGTGCCAGCAGCCACCGGGACATTTGGGAAAAACTGTTTTTT. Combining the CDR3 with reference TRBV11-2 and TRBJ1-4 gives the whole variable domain EAGVAQSPRYKIIEKRQSVAFWCNPISGHATLYWYQQILGQGPKLLIQFQNNGVVDDSQLPKDRFSAERLKGVDSTLKIQPAKLEDSAVYLCASSHRDIWEKLFFGSGTQLSVL.

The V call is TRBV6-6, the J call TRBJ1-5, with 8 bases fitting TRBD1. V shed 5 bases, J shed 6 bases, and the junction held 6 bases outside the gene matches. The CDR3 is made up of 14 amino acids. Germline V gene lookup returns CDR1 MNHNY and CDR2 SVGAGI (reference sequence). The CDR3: CASSKGQDVQPQHF. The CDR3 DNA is TGTGCCAGCAGTAAGGGACAGGACGTTCAGCCCCAGCATTTT.

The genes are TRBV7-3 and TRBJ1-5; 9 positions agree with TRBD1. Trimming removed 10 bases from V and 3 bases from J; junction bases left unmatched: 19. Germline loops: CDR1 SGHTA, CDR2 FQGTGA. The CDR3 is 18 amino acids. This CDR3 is CAIQGASGTRTFNQPQHF. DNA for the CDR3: TGTGCCATACAGGGGGCTTCGGGCACGCGGACCTTCAATCAGCCCCAGCATTTT.

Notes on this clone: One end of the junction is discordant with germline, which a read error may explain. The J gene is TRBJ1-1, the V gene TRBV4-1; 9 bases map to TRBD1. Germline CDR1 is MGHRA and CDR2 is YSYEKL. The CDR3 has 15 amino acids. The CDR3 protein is CASSQVGTGNAEAFF. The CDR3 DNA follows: TGCGCCAGCAGCCAAGTCGGGACAGGGAACGCTGAAGCTTTCTTT.

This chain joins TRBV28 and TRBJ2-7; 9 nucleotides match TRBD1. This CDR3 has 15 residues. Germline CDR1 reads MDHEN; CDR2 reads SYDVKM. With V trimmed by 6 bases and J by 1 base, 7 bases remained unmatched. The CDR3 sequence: CASSYRDRESYEQYF. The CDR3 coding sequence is TGTGCCAGCAGCTACCGGGACAGGGAATCCTACGAGCAGTACTTC.

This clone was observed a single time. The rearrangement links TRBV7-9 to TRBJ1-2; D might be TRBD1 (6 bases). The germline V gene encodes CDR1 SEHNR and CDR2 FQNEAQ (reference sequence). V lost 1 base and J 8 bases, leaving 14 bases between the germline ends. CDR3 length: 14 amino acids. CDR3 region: CASSLGRGQEGYTF. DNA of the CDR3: TGTGCCAGCAGCTTAGGGCGGGGGCAAGAAGGCTACACCTTC.

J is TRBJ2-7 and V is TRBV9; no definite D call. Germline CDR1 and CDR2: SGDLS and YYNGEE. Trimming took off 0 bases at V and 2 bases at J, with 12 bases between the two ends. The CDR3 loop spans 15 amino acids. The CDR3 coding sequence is TGTGCCAGCAGCGTAGCTACCGGGTCTGCCTACGAGCAGTACTTC. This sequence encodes CASSVATGSAYEQYF.

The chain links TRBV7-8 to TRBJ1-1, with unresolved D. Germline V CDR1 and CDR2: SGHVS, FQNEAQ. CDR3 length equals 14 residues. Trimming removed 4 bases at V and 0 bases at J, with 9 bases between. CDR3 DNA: TGTGCCAGCAGCTCCCCCTTCTTGAACACTGAAGCTTTCTTT. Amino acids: CASSSPFLNTEAFF.

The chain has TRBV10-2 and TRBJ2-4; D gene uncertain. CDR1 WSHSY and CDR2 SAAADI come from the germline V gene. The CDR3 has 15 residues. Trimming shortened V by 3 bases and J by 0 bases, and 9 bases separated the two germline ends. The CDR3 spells CASSDEQTAKNIQYF. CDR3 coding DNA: TGCGCCAGCAGTGACGAACAAACAGCCAAAAACATTCAGTACTTC.

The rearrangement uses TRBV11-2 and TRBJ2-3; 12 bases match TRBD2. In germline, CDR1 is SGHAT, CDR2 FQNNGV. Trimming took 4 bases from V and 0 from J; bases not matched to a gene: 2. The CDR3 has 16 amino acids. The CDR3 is CASSSGLAGSTDTQYF. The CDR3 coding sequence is TGTGCCAGCAGCTCCGGACTAGCGGGGAGCACAGATACGCAGTATTTT.

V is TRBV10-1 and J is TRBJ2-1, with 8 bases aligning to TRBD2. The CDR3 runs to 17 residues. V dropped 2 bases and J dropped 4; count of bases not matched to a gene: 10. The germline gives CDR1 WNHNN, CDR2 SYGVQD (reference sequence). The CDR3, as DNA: TGCGCCAGCAGTGAGGAACGACTAGCGCCATCATACAATGAGCAGTTCTTC. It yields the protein CASSEERLAPSYNEQFF.

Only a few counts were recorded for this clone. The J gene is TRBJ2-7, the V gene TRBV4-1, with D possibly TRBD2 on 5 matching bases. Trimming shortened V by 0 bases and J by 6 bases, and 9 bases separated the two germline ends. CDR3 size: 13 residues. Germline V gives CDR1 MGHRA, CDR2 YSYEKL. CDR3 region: CASSQDPRGEQYF. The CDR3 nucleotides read TGCGCCAGCAGCCAAGATCCCCGGGGCGAGCAGTACTTC.

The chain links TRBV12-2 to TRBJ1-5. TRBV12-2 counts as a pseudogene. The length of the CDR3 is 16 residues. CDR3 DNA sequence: TGTGCTTACAGCGGTGTCAGCCTCTCTGTCGATCAGCCCCAGCATTTT. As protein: CAYSGVSLSVDQPQHF.